This T cell receptor beta chain was identified in a study of T cell changes during pregnancy in multiple sclerosis. This clone was detected only once. Sequencing was performed with immunoSEQ multiplex PCR; in TCRdb, only in-frame clones are kept and a portion is missing. Among 100,000 to 130,000 clones, 85% to 95% were seen once, and the ten largest hold 0.65% to 0.9%. The specimen comprised peripheral blood, sampled in the third trimester of pregnancy. The origin of this receptor is a female donor in good health, enrolled as a control in a pregnancy study.

The CDR3: CASREKRTGRSNEQFF. The CDR3 DNA reads TGCGCCAGCAGAGAAAAACGGACAGGTAGGTCTAATGAGCAGTTCTTC. The genes are TRBV10-1 and TRBJ2-1; 7 positions match TRBD1. The length of the CDR3 is 16 residues. Trimming at V came to 6 bases and at J to 7 bases, leaving 15 bases not matched to a gene. Germline V CDR1 and CDR2: WNHNN, SYGVQD (reference sequence).